Sequencing of this T cell receptor (beta chain) was carried out in a study of T-cell memory formation after mild COVID-19. TCRdb re-called the 5' RACE reads through MiXCR, storing one row per CDR3 protein. The sample lists a few hundred thousand distinct CDR3 sequences, 8% to 9.5% occurring once. This clonotype was counted ten times or more. CDR1 is SGHRS and CDR2 is YFSETQ in the germline V gene. J was trimmed by 5 bases and V by 0 bases; bases with no gene match: 9. CDR3 length: 16 amino acids. The sample taken for sequencing was PBMCs or a T cell subset sorted from them (not recorded which). The rearrangement links TRBV5-1 to TRBJ2-5; the match to TRBD2 covers 8 bases. This receptor was identified in a man younger than 30 who had mild COVID-19 (a few samples of this study predate the infection). Cell type and time point are not known. The CDR3 here is CASSLVVAGSGETQYF. The CDR3, as DNA: TGCGCCAGCAGCTTGGTCGTAGCGGGGAGTGGGGAGACCCAGTACTTC. The whole variable domain, remainder taken from reference TRBV5-1 and TRBJ2-5, is KAGVTQTPRYLIKTRGQQVTLSCSPISGHRSVSWYQQTPGQGLQFLFEYFSETQRNKGNFPGRFSGRQFSNSRSEMNVSTLELGDSALYLCASSLVVAGSGETQYFGPGTRLLVL.